Below are 26 T cell receptor beta chains sequenced from a single sample in a study of pediatric ulcerative colitis. The table came from immunoSEQ multiplex PCR; TCRdb's copy has only in-frame clones and leaves some out. The top ten hold approximately 4.3% of the sample, which has approximately 32,000 clones, approximately 82% seen once. Material: blood. The receptor set was obtained from a boy between 10 and 17 years old with severe ulcerative colitis.

V and J are TRBV27 and TRBJ2-1, with 11 bases identical to TRBD2. The CDR3 consists of 14 residues. Trimming took 4 bases from V and 10 from J; bases not matched to a gene: 6. CDR1 and CDR2 from the germline V gene are MNHEY and SMNVEV (reference sequence). The CDR3 coding sequence is TGTGCCAGCAGTTCTAGCGGGGGGTTGTACGAGCAGTTCTTC. This codes for CASSSSGGLYEQFF.

The chain carries TRBV6-6 and TRBJ1-1, with D hard to call. The CDR3 contains 14 residues. Trimming shortened V by 4 bases and J by 3 bases, and 12 bases separated the two germline ends. The germline CDR1 and CDR2 sequences are MNHNY and SVGAGI (reference sequence). The CDR3 nucleotides read TGTGCCAGCAGTTCCCTCCTGTGGGACACTGAAGCTTTCTTT. It encodes CASSSLLWDTEAFF.

The chain carries TRBV2 and TRBJ2-1; maybe TRBD1 (5 bases). V lost 7 bases and J lost 0, with 7 bases in between. CDR1 is SNHLY, CDR2 FYNNEI, per germline. This CDR3 has 13 residues. The CDR3 region is CASTTVSYNEQFF. CDR3 in DNA: TGTGCCAGCACGACAGTCTCCTACAATGAGCAGTTCTTC.

This clone showed up just once. The chain is built from TRBV7-4 and TRBJ2-5; possibly TRBD2 for D (5 bases). With 5 bases removed from V and 4 bases from J, the gap between germline ends came to 8 bases. Germline loops: CDR1 SGHVT, CDR2 SQSDAQ. CDR3 length: 12 amino acids. The CDR3 bases are TGTGCCAGCAGCCACCGGGGAGAGACCCAGTACTTC. As protein: CASSHRGETQYF.

The V and J genes are TRBV4-2 and TRBJ1-1, with D perhaps matching TRBD1 (5 bases). The germline V and J ends were trimmed by 4 bases and 8 bases, with 17 bases remaining between them. The CDR3 has 14 amino acids. CDR1 and CDR2 (germline): LGHNA, YNFKEQ. The CDR3 nucleotides are TGTGCCAGCAGCCTTTCCGGGACGCCCGAAGAAGCTTTCTTT. Residues: CASSLSGTPEEAFF.

The gene calls are TRBV27 and TRBJ2-3; no firm D call. The germline V gene encodes CDR1 MNHEY and CDR2 SMNVEV (reference sequence). The CDR3 consists of 20 residues. V was pared by 3 bases and J by 1 base, with 26 bases between. CDR3 nucleotides: TGTGCCAGCAGTTTCTCTCTACGGTCGACCGGCTACATCGGCACAGATACGCAGTATTTT. It yields the protein CASSFSLRSTGYIGTDTQYF.

The chain carries TRBV10-2 and TRBJ2-2; D unresolved. V dropped 10 bases and J dropped 4 bases, with 16 bases sitting between them. This CDR3 contains 14 residues. Germline V gene lookup returns CDR1 WSHSY and CDR2 SAAADI. The CDR3 sequence: CAISQQIATGELFF. The CDR3 DNA sequence: TGCGCCATCAGCCAACAGATAGCCACCGGGGAGCTGTTTTTT.

The chain recombines TRBV6-6 with TRBJ2-7; TRBD1 aligns across 7 bases. Germline V gives CDR1 MNHNY, CDR2 SVGAGI (reference sequence). There are 14 residues in the CDR3. Trimming removed 2 bases from V and 4 bases from J; junction bases left unmatched: 5. The CDR3 sequence is CASSYGGQDYEQYF. CDR3 in DNA: TGTGCCAGCAGTTACGGCGGACAGGATTACGAGCAGTACTTC.

This chain connects TRBV19 to TRBJ1-3, with D maybe TRBD1 (6 bases). Germline CDR1 reads LNHDA; CDR2 reads SQIVND (reference sequence). This CDR3 has 18 amino acids. V was pared by 0 bases and J by 4 bases, with 19 bases between. CDR3 sequence: CASSIEGADSVVGNTIYF. The CDR3 bases are TGTGCCAGTAGTATAGAGGGGGCTGACAGCGTAGTCGGAAACACCATATATTTT.

The chain carries TRBV7-9 and TRBJ1-3; D is ambiguous. V was trimmed by 5 bases and J by 0 bases, leaving 11 bases between them. CDR1 and CDR2 from the germline V gene are SEHNR and FQNEAQ (reference sequence). The CDR3 sequence is 15 residues long. The CDR3 reads CASSADGSSGNTIYF. For the CDR3, the DNA is TGTGCCAGCAGCGCGGACGGAAGCTCTGGAAACACCATATATTTT.

The chain is built from TRBV5-1 and TRBJ1-1; no clear D. In germline, CDR1 is SGHRS, CDR2 YFSETQ. This CDR3 has 14 residues. The V and J ends lost 4 bases and 1 base respectively, with 11 bases between them. The CDR3 region has the DNA TGCGCCAGCAGCCCGTCACAGCGGAACACTGAAGCTTTCTTT. Encoded protein: CASSPSQRNTEAFF.

The genes are TRBV11-2 and TRBJ2-7; TRBD1 or TRBD2 may be the D gene (5 bases each). The V end lost 5 bases, the J end lost 2 bases, and 16 bases lay between the germline ends. Germline CDR1 is SGHAT and CDR2 is FQNNGV. The CDR3 contains 15 residues. CDR3 coding DNA: TGTGCCAGCAGCCGAACGCCGGGGCTGACCTACGAGCAGTACTTC. It is translated as CASSRTPGLTYEQYF.

In the case of this clone: The junction and the germline gene differ at one end; a read error may be behind it. The chain couples TRBV6-5 to TRBJ1-2, with D possibly TRBD1 on 6 matching bases. Looked up from germline, CDR1 is MNHEY and CDR2 is SVGAGI. This CDR3 spans 15 amino acids. The CDR3 DNA reads TGTGCCAGCAGTTCTAAAGAGGACAGCTTTTATGACTACACCTTC. Its translation is CASSSKEDSFYDYTF.

This chain connects TRBV18 to TRBJ2-7; 10 bases agree with TRBD1. The V gene end was trimmed by 4 bases and the J gene end by 4 bases; junction bases not matched to a gene: 13. The CDR3 covers 17 residues. Germline loops: CDR1 KGHSH, CDR2 LQKENI. CDR3 DNA: TGTGCCAGCTCACTATTTTCTCAACCGGGACAGGGGTACGAGCAGTACTTC. It yields the protein CASSLFSQPGQGYEQYF.

CDR3 loop: CASRTSGRTDTQYF. CDR3 DNA sequence: TGCGCCAGCAGGACTAGCGGGCGCACAGATACGCAGTATTTT. The chain couples TRBV4-1 to TRBJ2-3; TRBD2 matches at 10 bases. CDR3 length equals 14 residues. Germline V gene data show CDR1 as MGHRA and CDR2 as YSYEKL. V dropped 6 bases and J dropped 1; count of bases not matched to a gene: 1.

There are a few counts of this clone. In DNA, the CDR3 is TGCGCCAGCAGCTTAACTGGAAACACCATATATTTT. It translates to CASSLTGNTIYF. The genes are TRBV5-1 and TRBJ1-3; D unclear. The V gene's germline CDR1 is SGHRS and CDR2 YFSETQ. This CDR3 contains 12 residues. V was shortened by 2 bases and J by 2 bases, with 2 bases between the two germline ends.

This sequence joins TRBV6-5 and TRBJ1-1; tentative D call: TRBD1 (5 bases). This CDR3 region has 15 residues. Trimming pared 2 bases from V and 5 bases from J, leaving 15 bases between. Germline lookup yields CDR1 MNHEY and CDR2 SVGAGI. CDR3 amino acids: CASSYDSSQRTEAFF. In nucleotides, the CDR3 is TGTGCCAGCAGTTACGACAGCTCACAAAGGACTGAAGCTTTCTTT.

The chain has TRBV6-5 and TRBJ2-3, with 10 bases fitting TRBD2. Trimming removed 6 bases from V and 1 base from J; junction bases left unmatched: 1. CDR1 and CDR2 (germline): MNHEY, SVGAGI. The CDR3 spans 14 residues. The CDR3 sequence: CASRGTSGTDTQYF. In DNA form, the CDR3 reads TGTGCCAGCAGAGGGACTAGCGGCACAGATACGCAGTATTTT.

The chain carries TRBV7-2 and TRBJ2-1; either TRBD1 or TRBD2 may fit D (5 bases each). The CDR3 sequence is 13 residues long. V shed 3 bases and J shed 5 bases, with 8 bases lying between them. The germline CDR1 and CDR2 sequences are SGHTA and FQGNSA. Here the CDR3 reads CASSLGPNNEQFF. As DNA, the CDR3 is TGTGCCAGCAGCTTGGGACCGAACAATGAGCAGTTCTTC. The full variable domain, rest sourced from reference TRBV7-2 and TRBJ2-1, is GAGVSQSPSNKVTEKGKDVELRCDPISGHTALYWYRQSLGQGLEFLIYFQGNSAPDKSGLPSDRFSAERTGGSVSTLTIQRTQQEDSAVYLCASSLGPNNEQFFGPGTRLTVL.

The chain has TRBV5-4 and TRBJ1-4; D remains unclear. CDR3 length: 15 residues. Germline CDR1 and CDR2: SGHNT and YYREEE (reference sequence). V gave up 4 bases and J gave up 0 bases, with 10 bases separating them. In nucleotides, the CDR3 is TGTGCCAGCAGCATTGGTGTTGCAACTAATGAAAAACTGTTTTTT. Translation gives CASSIGVATNEKLFF.

This sequence joins TRBV2 and TRBJ2-1, with 10 bases matching TRBD1. CDR1 is SNHLY, CDR2 FYNNEI, per germline. This CDR3 spans 12 amino acids. V dropped 6 bases and J dropped 15; count of bases not matched to a gene: 8. CDR3 residues: CASSSGQGIPFF. The CDR3 DNA follows: TGTGCCAGCAGCTCGGGACAGGGGATTCCGTTCTTC.

The chain carries TRBV30 and TRBJ1-1; 7 bases agree with TRBD1. With V trimmed by 4 bases and J by 0 bases, 5 bases remained unmatched. The CDR3 runs 14 residues. Germline V gives CDR1 GTSNPN, CDR2 SVGIG (reference sequence). DNA of the CDR3: TGTGCCTGGATAAACAGGGGAATGAACACTGAAGCTTTCTTT. It translates to CAWINRGMNTEAFF.

The rearrangement joins TRBV7-9 to TRBJ2-3, with D perhaps TRBD1 (6 bases). The CDR3 length is 14 residues. With 1 base removed from V and 4 bases from J, the gap between germline ends came to 9 bases. Germline assignment: CDR1 SEHNR and CDR2 FQNEAQ (reference sequence). DNA for the CDR3: TGTGCCAGCAGCTTAGGGGGGCCGTCAGATACGCAGTATTTT. It encodes CASSLGGPSDTQYF.

This clone showed up just a few times. The chain employs TRBV5-1 and TRBJ1-1, with D maybe TRBD1 (6 bases). V was shortened by 0 bases and J by 5 bases, with 8 bases between the two germline ends. Germline CDR1 and CDR2: SGHRS and YFSETQ. The length of the CDR3 is 13 residues. CDR3 sequence reads: CASSLGQETEAFF. CDR3 nucleotide sequence: TGCGCCAGCAGCTTGGGACAGGAGACTGAAGCTTTCTTT.

This clone has a handful of counts. This rearrangement joins TRBV19 to TRBJ1-6; tentative D call: TRBD1 (6 bases). Germline assignment: CDR1 LNHDA and CDR2 SQIVND (reference sequence). V was cut by 7 bases and J by 6 bases, with 19 bases left in between. The CDR3 consists of 16 residues. The CDR3 DNA follows: TGTGCCAGTACCACCACCTGGACAGTTCTTAATTCACCCCTCCACTTT. Protein product: CASTTTWTVLNSPLHF. Filled out from reference TRBV19 and TRBJ1-6, the complete variable domain reads DGGITQSPKYLFRKEGQNVTLSCEQNLNHDAMYWYRQDPGQGLRLIYYSQIVNDFQKGDIAEGYSVSREKKESFPLTVTSAQKNPTAFYLCASTTTWTVLNSPLHFGNGTRLTVT.

The CDR3 spells CASRTTGGAAGANVLTF. DNA of the CDR3: TGTGCCAGCAGGACGACAGGGGGCGCAGCTGGGGCCAACGTCCTGACTTTC. The V gene is TRBV5-6, the J gene TRBJ2-6; 10 nucleotides match TRBD1. CDR1 is SGHDT and CDR2 is YYEEEE in the germline V gene. V dropped 5 bases and J dropped 2; count of bases not matched to a gene: 7. The CDR3 sequence is 17 residues long.